These 27 T cell receptor beta chains originate from one sample sequenced in a study of blood T cells in healthy people across ages. Next came a second PCR, run for about 7 to 12 cycles, which used a sample-barcoded 5' primer along with a J-beta primer mix. TCRdb re-called the 5' RACE reads with MiXCR, one entry per CDR3 protein. Here the sample spans approximately 350,000 distinct CDR3 sequences, about half being singletons. The sequencing sample was made of blood. The receptors derive from a man in his fifties or sixties in good health.

There are a few counts of this clonotype. The chain recombines TRBV20-1 with TRBJ2-1; a weak D match, TRBD1 (6 bases). The CDR3 runs 16 residues. Trimming pared 0 bases from V and 0 bases from J, leaving 12 bases between. Germline values: CDR1 DFQATT, CDR2 SNEGSKA (reference sequence). The CDR3 bases are TGCAGTGCTAGAGATGGTAGGGGGAGCTCCTACAATGAGCAGTTCTTC. Its protein product is CSARDGRGSSYNEQFF.

This clonotype has more than one count but fewer than ten. A much larger clone differs from this one at a single base, so this may be a read error. The CDR3 sequence: CASSVGGYTGELFF. For the CDR3, the DNA is TGTGCCAGCAGCGTAGGGGGGTACACCGGGGAGCTGTTTTTT. The chain carries TRBV7-2 and TRBJ2-2, with D tentatively TRBD1 or TRBD2 (6 bases each). The CDR3 totals 14 residues. V lost 5 bases to trimming and J lost 3 bases, with 10 bases between them. The V gene's germline CDR1 is SGHTA and CDR2 FQGNSA.

The chain joins TRBV27 to TRBJ2-2; TRBD1 matches at 8 bases. V shed 5 bases and J 3 bases; nucleotides not matched to a gene: 2. This CDR3 has 14 residues. Germline V gene data show CDR1 as MNHEY and CDR2 as SMNVEV (reference sequence). The CDR3 protein is CASSDRGDTGELFF. The CDR3 coding sequence is TGTGCCAGCAGTGACAGGGGAGACACCGGGGAGCTGTTTTTT.

This clonotype was recorded only once. The rearrangement uses TRBV20-1 and TRBJ1-4; 10 nucleotides match TRBD1. Germline V lookup: CDR1 DFQATT, CDR2 SNEGSKA (reference sequence). The CDR3 has 13 amino acids. Trimming took 6 bases from V and 8 from J; bases not matched to a gene: 6. The chain's CDR3 is CSARQGAEEKLFF. CDR3 sequence (DNA): TGCAGTGCCAGACAGGGGGCGGAGGAAAAACTGTTTTTT.

This chain connects TRBV28 to TRBJ2-7; D unresolved. Germline values: CDR1 MDHEN, CDR2 SYDVKM. V lost 2 bases, J lost 5 bases, and 16 bases lay in between. The CDR3 length is 15 residues. The CDR3 DNA follows: TGTGCCAGCAGTTTACGACCTTCGAGCAGCCACGAGCAGTACTTC. Translating it yields CASSLRPSSSHEQYF.

J is TRBJ2-3 and V is TRBV25-1; the D gene is possibly TRBD2 (6 bases). The germline V and J ends were trimmed by 11 bases and 4 bases, with 13 bases remaining between them. From germline, CDR1 is MGHDK and CDR2 SYGVNS. The CDR3 length is 12 residues. CDR3 nucleotide sequence: TGTGCCTCCACCACGGGGGCAGATACGCAGTATTTT. Protein product: CASTTGADTQYF.

Concerning this clonotype: A read error may explain this, as a much larger clone is one base away. CDR3 nucleotides: TGTGCCAGCAGCGGTGCAGCGGGAGGGCGAGTGCAGTACTTC. Residues: CASSGAAGGRVQYF. The J gene is TRBJ2-7, the V gene TRBV21-1; the listed D gene, TRBD2, was not tested against the DNA. TRBV21-1 is a pseudogene segment. The CDR3 covers 14 residues.

This clonotype was seen repeatedly, ten times or more. The gene calls are TRBV6-2 or TRBV6-3 and TRBJ2-4; a weak D match, TRBD2 (5 bases). The CDR3 consists of 17 residues. The germline V gene encodes CDR1 MNHEY and CDR2 SVGEGT. V lost 0 bases to trimming and J lost 6 bases, with 18 bases between them. The CDR3 region is CASSYSLSSSGLNIQYF. Here the CDR3 DNA reads TGTGCCAGCAGTTACTCTCTAAGCAGCTCCGGACTAAACATTCAGTACTTC.

The gene calls are TRBV3-1 and TRBJ2-7, with D possibly TRBD2 on 6 matching bases. V dropped 1 base and J dropped 3 bases, with 19 bases sitting between them. This CDR3 spans 17 amino acids. The germline V gene encodes CDR1 LGHDT and CDR2 YNNKEL (reference sequence). Here the CDR3 reads CASSQGSWAGMGYEQYF. In DNA form, the CDR3 reads TGTGCCAGCAGCCAAGGGTCTTGGGCGGGAATGGGCTACGAGCAGTACTTC.

The chain joins TRBV14 to TRBJ2-3; D gene ambiguous. In germline, CDR1 is SGHDN, CDR2 FVKESK. Between the trimmed V and J ends, which lost 1 base and 3 bases, there was a span of 11 bases. This CDR3 contains 15 residues. DNA for the CDR3: TGTGCCAGCAGCCAAGGCCTAGTTAAGACAGATACGCAGTATTTT. As protein: CASSQGLVKTDTQYF. Using reference TRBV14 and TRBJ2-3 for the parts outside the CDR3, the full variable domain is EAGVTQFPSHSVIEKGQTVTLRCDPISGHDNLYWYRRVMGKEIKFLLHFVKESKQDESGMPNNRFLAERTGGTYSTLKVQPAELEDSGVYFCASSQGLVKTDTQYFGPGTRLTVL.

This chain uses TRBV12-3 or TRBV12-4 with TRBJ2-3, with TRBD2 matching over 8 bases. V lost 3 bases and J lost 0; bases outside the gene matches: 2. The CDR3 spans 15 residues. The chain's CDR3 is CASSFIAGSTDTQYF. The CDR3 region has the DNA TGTGCCAGCAGTTTCATAGCGGGAAGCACAGATACGCAGTATTTT.

This clonotype came up a few times. The V gene is TRBV11-1, the J gene TRBJ1-2; 7 nucleotides line up with TRBD1. The CDR3 is 14 residues long. Germline CDR1 and CDR2: SGHAT and FQDESV (reference sequence). J gave up 7 bases and V 2 bases, and 7 bases lay outside the gene matches. The CDR3 reads CASSLQTGRAGYTF. In DNA form, the CDR3 reads TGTGCCAGCAGCTTACAGACAGGGAGGGCTGGCTACACCTTC. Full variable domain (outside the CDR3, taken from reference TRBV11-1 and TRBJ1-2): EAEVAQSPRYKITEKSQAVAFWCDPISGHATLYWYRQILGQGPELLVQFQDESVVDDSQLPKDRFSAERLKGVDSTLKIQPAELGDSAMYLCASSLQTGRAGYTFGSGTRLTVV.

This chain links TRBV9 with TRBJ2-3; possible D gene TRBD2, 6 bases. Trimming cost V 5 bases and J 0 bases, with 7 bases left between them. The germline CDR1 and CDR2 sequences are SGDLS and YYNGEE. There are 13 residues in the CDR3. The CDR3, as DNA: TGTGCCAGCAGGGGACTGAGCACAGATACGCAGTATTTT. Translated: CASRGLSTDTQYF. Combining the CDR3 with reference TRBV9 and TRBJ2-3 gives the whole variable domain DSGVTQTPKHLITATGQRVTLRCSPRSGDLSVYWYQQSLDQGLQFLIQYYNGEERAKGNILERFSAQQFPDLHSELNLSSLELGDSALYFCASRGLSTDTQYFGPGTRLTVL.

In this sample, this clonotype turned up a few times. This chain links TRBV9 with TRBJ2-3, with D perhaps matching TRBD1 (6 bases). Trimming cost V 0 bases and J 9 bases, with 11 bases left between them. Germline values: CDR1 SGDLS, CDR2 YYNGEE. CDR3 length: 13 amino acids. This CDR3 reads CASSVGDRRTQYF. As DNA, the CDR3 is TGTGCCAGCAGCGTAGGCGACAGGAGGACGCAGTATTTT.

This clonotype has just a few counts. This chain connects TRBV14 to TRBJ2-4; maybe TRBD2 (6 bases). CDR1 is SGHDN, CDR2 FVKESK, per germline. Deletions cut 0 bases from V and 1 base from J, with 13 bases between. The CDR3 loop spans 17 amino acids. CDR3 region: CASSQEGGAGAKNIQYF. In DNA form, the CDR3 reads TGTGCCAGCAGCCAAGAAGGCGGGGCGGGGGCCAAAAACATTCAGTACTTC.

This clonotype came up many times. This chain connects TRBV20-1 to TRBJ2-7; D is unresolved. Germline CDR1 and CDR2: DFQATT and SNEGSKA (reference sequence). V gave up 3 bases and J gave up 3 bases, with 0 bases separating them. The CDR3 totals 9 residues. CDR3 in amino acids: CSASYEQYF. In DNA, the CDR3 is TGCAGTGCTAGCTACGAGCAGTACTTC.

For this clonotype: The junction differs from germline at one of its ends, possibly a read error. This chain joins TRBV12-3 or TRBV12-4 and TRBJ1-2, with no clear D. This CDR3 contains 12 residues. The CDR3 loop is CVSSSANYGYTF. In DNA, the CDR3 is TGCGTCAGCAGCTCAGCTAACTATGGCTACACCTTC.

The chain recombines TRBV4-2 with TRBJ2-1; D might be TRBD2 (5 bases). This CDR3 region has 15 residues. Trimming cost V 0 bases and J 3 bases, with 9 bases left between them. Germline V CDR1 and CDR2: LGHNA, YNFKEQ. CDR3 amino acids: CASSQDVAGYNEQFF. In DNA form, the CDR3 reads TGTGCCAGCAGCCAAGATGTGGCGGGCTACAATGAGCAGTTCTTC.

This chain links TRBV20-1 with TRBJ1-2, with 7 bases matching TRBD1. V was clipped by 0 bases and J by 4 bases; unmatched bases: 2. The CDR3 is 13 amino acids. CDR1 is DFQATT and CDR2 is SNEGSKA in the germline V gene (reference sequence). Written as DNA, the CDR3 is TGCAGTGCTAGAGATCGGGACAGCTATGGCTACACCTTC. It yields the protein CSARDRDSYGYTF.

The J gene is TRBJ2-5, the V gene TRBV5-1, with 10 bases aligning to TRBD1. The J call may not be correct, given that the DNA end is closer to TRBJ2-7. Per germline, CDR1 SGHRS and CDR2 YFSETQ. This CDR3 has 14 amino acids. CDR3 DNA sequence: TGCGCCAGCAGCCAGGGACAGGGGATATCCGAGCAGTACTTC. The encoded protein is CASSQGQGISEQYF.

This sequence joins TRBV29-1 and TRBJ2-7; perhaps TRBD1 as D (5 bases). Germline lookup yields CDR1 SQVTM and CDR2 ANQGSEA. The V end lost 3 bases, the J end lost 4 bases, and 13 bases lay between the germline ends. CDR3 length equals 13 residues. The CDR3 spells CSVESSGLYEQYF. CDR3 in DNA: TGCAGCGTTGAGTCTTCAGGGTTGTACGAGCAGTACTTC.

This clonotype occurred a few times. The chain has TRBV20-1 and TRBJ2-1, with 15 nucleotides matching TRBD2. After removal of 6 bases from V and 8 bases from J, the junction contained 5 bases not matched to a gene. There are 14 residues in the CDR3. The germline V gene has CDR1 DFQATT and CDR2 SNEGSKA (reference sequence). CDR3 sequence reads: CSALGLAGGYEQFF. The CDR3 DNA follows: TGCAGTGCGCTCGGACTAGCGGGAGGGTATGAGCAGTTCTTC.

This rearrangement joins TRBV27 to TRBJ2-5, with 7 bases identical to TRBD1. Germline CDR1 and CDR2: MNHEY and SMNVEV (reference sequence). J was trimmed by 5 bases and V by 6 bases; bases with no gene match: 12. This CDR3 has 15 amino acids. The chain's CDR3 is CASSLQGNRGETQYF. The CDR3 coding sequence is TGTGCCAGCAGCCTACAGGGTAACAGGGGTGAGACCCAGTACTTC.

This clonotype was seen a handful of times. This chain joins TRBV7-3 and TRBJ2-3; 8 bases line up with TRBD2. With V trimmed by 5 bases and J by 2 bases, 6 bases remained unmatched. This CDR3 spans 15 amino acids. Germline V gene data show CDR1 as SGHTA and CDR2 as FQGTGA. CDR3 bases: TGTGCCAGCAGCCCGGGGGGGGCGCCCACAGATACGCAGTATTTT. Translation gives CASSPGGAPTDTQYF. The variable domain in full, completed from reference TRBV7-3 and TRBJ2-3, reads GAGVSQTPSNKVTEKGKYVELRCDPISGHTALYWYRQSLGQGPEFLIYFQGTGAADDSGLPNDRFFAVRPEGSVSTLKIQRTERGDSAVYLCASSPGGAPTDTQYFGPGTRLTVL.

The chain employs TRBV11-2 and TRBJ1-4, with 7 nucleotides matching TRBD1. The ends lost 1 base at V and 5 bases at J; junction bases unmatched: 7. The CDR3 has 16 residues. From germline, CDR1 is SGHAT and CDR2 FQNNGV. CDR3 nucleotide sequence: TGTGCCAGCAGCTTAGGTCTCAGGGGGACGAATGAAAAACTGTTTTTT. This sequence encodes CASSLGLRGTNEKLFF.

The chain couples TRBV18 to TRBJ2-3, with D possibly called TRBD1 or TRBD2 (5 bases each). The germline V and J ends were trimmed by 2 bases and 5 bases, with 14 bases remaining between them. CDR3 length: 15 residues. The V gene's germline CDR1 is KGHSH and CDR2 LQKENI. The CDR3 nucleotides read TGTGCCAGCTCACCAGGAGAGGGGAAGGGAGATACGCAGTATTTT. This sequence encodes CASSPGEGKGDTQYF.

The chain joins TRBV15 to TRBJ2-3; the D is unclear. CDR3 length equals 12 residues. V lost 5 bases to trimming and J lost 6 bases, with 9 bases between them. Germline CDR1 LNHNV, CDR2 YYDKDF (reference sequence). Here the CDR3 reads CATSPGEDTQYF. In DNA, the CDR3 is TGTGCCACCAGCCCGGGCGAGGATACGCAGTATTTT.